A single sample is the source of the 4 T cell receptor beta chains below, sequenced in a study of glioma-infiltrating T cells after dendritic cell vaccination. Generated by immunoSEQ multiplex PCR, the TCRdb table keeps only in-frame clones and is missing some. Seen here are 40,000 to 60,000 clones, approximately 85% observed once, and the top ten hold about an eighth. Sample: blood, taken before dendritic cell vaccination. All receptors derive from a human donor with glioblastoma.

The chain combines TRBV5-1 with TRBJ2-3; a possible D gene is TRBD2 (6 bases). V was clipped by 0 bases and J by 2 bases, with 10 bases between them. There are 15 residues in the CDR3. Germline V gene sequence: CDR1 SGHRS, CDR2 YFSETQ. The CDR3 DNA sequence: TGCGCCAGCAGCTTGGCCCTAGCGCCCACAGATACGCAGTATTTT. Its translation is CASSLALAPTDTQYF.

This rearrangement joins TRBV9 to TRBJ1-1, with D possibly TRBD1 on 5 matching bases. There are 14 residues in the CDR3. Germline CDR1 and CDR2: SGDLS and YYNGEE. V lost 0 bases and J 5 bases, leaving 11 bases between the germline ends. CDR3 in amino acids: CASSVGGGSTEAFF. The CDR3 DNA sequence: TGTGCCAGCAGCGTAGGGGGGGGAAGTACTGAAGCTTTCTTT.

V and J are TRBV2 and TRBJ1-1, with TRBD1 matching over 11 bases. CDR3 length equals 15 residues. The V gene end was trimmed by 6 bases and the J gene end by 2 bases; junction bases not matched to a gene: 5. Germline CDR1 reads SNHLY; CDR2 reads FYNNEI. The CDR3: CASRKGQGDNTEAFF. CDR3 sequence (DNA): TGTGCCAGCAGGAAGGGACAGGGGGACAACACTGAAGCTTTCTTT.

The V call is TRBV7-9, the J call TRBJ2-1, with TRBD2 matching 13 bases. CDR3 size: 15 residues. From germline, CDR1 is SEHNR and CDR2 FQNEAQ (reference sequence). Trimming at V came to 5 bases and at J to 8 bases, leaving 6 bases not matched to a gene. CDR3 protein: CASSRTSGSRDEQFF. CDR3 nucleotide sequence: TGTGCCAGCAGCCGGACTAGCGGGAGTAGGGATGAGCAGTTCTTC.